This TCR beta chain was sequenced in a study of T cell changes during pregnancy in multiple sclerosis. Sequencing was performed with immunoSEQ multiplex PCR; in TCRdb, only in-frame clones are kept and a portion is missing. The sample lists around 35,000 clones; approximately 92% were seen once. The receptor was derived from a female donor with multiple sclerosis, enrolled in a pregnancy study. Sequencing was performed on PBMCs (not recorded whether the cells were cultured).

The CDR3 nucleotides are TGTGCCAGCAGTGGGGCAGGGAGTCAGAATCAGCCCCAGCATTTT. Residues: CASSGAGSQNQPQHF. This rearrangement joins TRBV6-1 to TRBJ1-5; TRBD1 is a possible D gene (5 bases). Germline CDR1 and CDR2: MNHNS and SASEGT. This CDR3 is 15 amino acids long. V was shortened by 4 bases and J by 4 bases, with 14 bases between the two germline ends.